This note documents a single T cell receptor beta chain sequence. The antigen remains undetermined. This sample was taken from a study of shared clonotypes between healthy human individuals. This CDR3 comprises 14 residues. Germline V CDR1 and CDR2: MNHEY, SVGAGI. V gave up 6 bases and J gave up 3 bases, with 14 bases separating them. Study conclusions and caveats: In general, naive subsets displayed greater estimated richness than memory subsets did.

Sequencing was performed with immunoSEQ multiplex PCR; in TCRdb, only in-frame clones are kept and a portion is missing. The sample includes about 1.1 million clones, around three quarters of them seen just once. This chain joins TRBV6-5 and TRBJ1-1; a possible D gene is TRBD1 (5 bases). This clonotype was obtained from a man aged 18 to 29 in good health. Some clones in this sample may be carry-over from other donors' samples. The sample was memory CD4+ T cells from PBMCs. Subset: CD45RA-negative fraction. This chain's CDR3 is CASRRTRGDTEAFF. CDR3 sequence (DNA): TGTGCCAGCAGACGGACCCGGGGGGACACTGAAGCTTTCTTT.